Sequencing of this TCR beta chain was carried out in a study of blood T cells in healthy people across ages. Turning to the study itself: With template switching, about one barcoded beta molecule was captured per two T cells. Study-wide results and caveats: Significant beta diversity loss was already apparent by age approximately 36, declining roughly linearly.

A second PCR of roughly 7 to 11 cycles used a sample-barcoded 5' primer and a J-beta primer mix. One entry per CDR3 protein, called by TCRdb with MiXCR from the 5' RACE reads. The sample records 2 million or so distinct CDR3 sequences, around 50% being singletons. Whenever a sample was processed, at least 6 million PBMCs were isolated. There are 19 residues in the CDR3. From germline, CDR1 is SGDLS and CDR2 YYNGEE. Trimming shortened V by 0 bases and J by 1 base, and 23 bases separated the two germline ends. Regarding this clonotype: Antigen specificity is unknown.

This clonotype was obtained from a woman in her thirties or forties in good health. What was sequenced was blood. The V call is TRBV9, the J call TRBJ2-7, with D possibly TRBD2 on 5 matching bases. CDR3 coding DNA: TGTGCCAGCAGCGTAGGGGAAAACGGGGTATTCTTTCTATCCTACGAGCAGTACTTC. This translates into CASSVGENGVFFLSYEQYF.